The 8 T cell receptor beta chains below all came from one sample that was sequenced in a study of beta chain features in type 1 diabetes. Points from the study as a whole: For Type 1 diabetes patients, all four CD4+ subsets carried TCRB CDR3s that were moderately but significantly shorter.

TCRB transcripts that were expressed got sequenced, as all of the isolated RNA had been reverse transcribed. The table came from immunoSEQ multiplex PCR; TCRdb's copy has only in-frame clones and leaves some out. In the table there are around 690,000 clones, 9.5% to 15% of which are singletons. No cognate antigen is known for these TCRs. Sequences were obtained from naive CD4+ T cells from blood. These TCRs come from a man under 40 with type 1 diabetes.

V and J are TRBV19 and TRBJ2-1, with 12 bases fitting TRBD1. Germline V gene lookup returns CDR1 LNHDA and CDR2 SQIVND (reference sequence). CDR3 length equals 17 residues. Trimming at V came to 6 bases and at J to 9 bases, leaving 15 bases not matched to a gene. CDR3 coding DNA: TGTGCCAGTAGCAACGGACCCGGGACAGGGGGCCGGGGTGAGCAGTTCTTC. It specifies CASSNGPGTGGRGEQFF. The full variable domain, rest sourced from reference TRBV19 and TRBJ2-1, is DGGITQSPKYLFRKEGQNVTLSCEQNLNHDAMYWYRQDPGQGLRLIYYSQIVNDFQKGDIAEGYSVSREKKESFPLTVTSAQKNPTAFYLCASSNGPGTGGRGEQFFGPGTRLTVL.

The V and J genes are TRBV29-1 and TRBJ2-4, with 10 positions matching TRBD1. CDR3 length: 15 amino acids. Unmatched junction bases numbered 12, after V lost 7 bases and J lost 6 bases. Germline CDR1 and CDR2: SQVTM and ANQGSEA. DNA of the CDR3: TGCAGCGCTCAAACGAGAGGGACAGGGGTAAACATTCAGTACTTC. It yields the protein CSAQTRGTGVNIQYF. Based on the CDR3 plus reference TRBV29-1 and TRBJ2-4, the full variable domain is SAVISQKPSRDICQRGTSLTIQCQVDSQVTMMFWYRQQPGQSLTLIATANQGSEATYESGFVIDKFPISRPNLTFSTLTVSNMSPEDSSIYLCSAQTRGTGVNIQYFGAGTRLSVL.

This chain joins TRBV7-2 and TRBJ2-1; D gene uncertain. Germline V gene lookup returns CDR1 SGHTA and CDR2 FQGNSA. Trimming stripped 0 bases from V and 5 bases from J, with 11 bases between. The CDR3 has 15 amino acids. The CDR3 nucleotides are TGTGCCAGCAGCTTAGCAGGCGCGCCACACAATGAGCAGTTCTTC. Its protein product is CASSLAGAPHNEQFF.

There are a few counts of this clone. This rearrangement joins TRBV2 to TRBJ2-4, with D unresolved. Germline loops: CDR1 SNHLY, CDR2 FYNNEI. The V end was cut by 0 bases, the J end by 11 bases, with 5 bases between. The CDR3 sequence is 11 residues long. CDR3 sequence reads: CASSEARLQYF. The CDR3 DNA sequence: TGTGCCAGCAGTGAAGCCCGTCTTCAGTACTTC.

Comments on this clone: The limits of the CDR3 on the DNA are not certain, so only TCRdb's listed CDR3 is given. The rearrangement links TRBV2 to TRBJ2-3. Ends included, the CDR3 has 14 residues. CDR1 and CDR2 (germline): SNHLY, FYNNEI. CDR3 sequence: CASSFVGPGDTQYF.

This rearrangement joins TRBV7-6 to TRBJ2-5; 8 nucleotides agree with TRBD1. The CDR3 totals 15 residues. V shed 5 bases, J shed 3 bases, and the junction held 8 bases outside the gene matches. Per germline, CDR1 SGHVS and CDR2 FNYEAQ. This CDR3 is CASSAGQGREETQYF. In DNA, the CDR3 is TGTGCCAGCAGCGCCGGACAGGGTAGAGAAGAGACCCAGTACTTC.

This clone was seen more than once but under ten times. V gene TRBV6-5 combines with J gene TRBJ2-3; the D gene is possibly TRBD2 (5 bases). Trimming removed 6 bases from V and 5 bases from J, with 15 bases in between. Germline CDR1 and CDR2: MNHEY and SVGAGI. This CDR3 spans 14 amino acids. The CDR3 here is CASRPLGRQDTQYF. The CDR3 DNA follows: TGTGCCAGCAGGCCCCTAGGGAGACAAGATACGCAGTATTTT.

Comment on this clone: Different DNA sequences within this sample yield the same CDR3. This sequence joins TRBV30 and TRBJ2-3; D unresolved. The CDR3 contains 11 residues. Germline assignment: CDR1 GTSNPN and CDR2 SVGIG (reference sequence). V lost 1 base and J lost 3, with 2 bases in between. CDR3 DNA sequence: TGTGCCTGGAGTGGAACAGATACGCAGTATTTT. Its protein product is CAWSGTDTQYF.